The clone carrying this TCR beta chain has a single count. The data were obtained in a study of blood T cell repertoires in COVID-19. For the study at large: Researchers got acute and convalescent COVID-19 samples from the United States, Italy and Spain.

Some clones are missing from TCRdb's copy, which holds only in-frame ones; the method was immunoSEQ multiplex PCR. The sample shows some 400,000 clones, approximately 90% of them seen only once. V shed 4 bases, J shed 7 bases, and the junction held 7 bases outside the gene matches. The CDR3 spans 14 residues. Germline values: CDR1 SEHNR, CDR2 FQNEAQ (reference sequence). The sample taken for sequencing was PBMCs or T cells enriched from blood (not recorded which). The sequence was obtained from a woman aged 35 to 49 who had been exposed to COVID-19. V gene TRBV7-9 combines with J gene TRBJ2-1; 7 bases match TRBD1. CDR3 DNA: TGTGCCAGCAGCTCGTCGAGGGGGCGTAATGAGCAGTTCTTC. Its translation: CASSSSRGRNEQFF. Variable domain in full (rest from reference TRBV7-9 and TRBJ2-1): DTGVSQNPRHKITKRGQNVTFRCDPISEHNRLYWYRQTLGQGPEFLTYFQNEAQLEKSRLLSDRFSAERPKGSFSTLEIQRTEQGDSAMYLCASSSSRGRNEQFFGPGTRLTVL.